This T cell receptor beta chain was obtained from a study of T cells in Graves' hyperthyroidism and ophthalmopathy. Notes on the study in general: By a 13 V-J model, ophthalmopathy was set apart from stable hyperthyroidism.

The CDR3 regions of TCR beta were amplified from RNA transcripts. The primer set for the first-round RT-PCR of the TCR CDR3 was HTBI. Using its own MiXCR run on the multiplex PCR reads, TCRdb lists one record per CDR3 protein. The table lists about 590,000 distinct CDR3 sequences, approximately 15% of them singletons, with around 7.3% in the top ten. This clonotype was recorded many times. The antigen remains undetermined. V lost 1 base and J 1 base, leaving 17 bases between the germline ends. This CDR3 is 17 amino acids long. Germline V gives CDR1 SGHTA, CDR2 FQGNSA. This receptor was identified in a woman aged 25 to 45 with Graves' hyperthyroidism. The chain joins TRBV7-2 to TRBJ2-7; D possibly corresponds to TRBD1 (6 bases). The source material was blood. Here the CDR3 DNA reads TGTGCCAGCAGCTTAGTTGTCGTCTACCAGGGGTCCTACGAGCAGTACTTC. This codes for CASSLVVVYQGSYEQYF. The variable domain in full, with the rest retrieved from reference TRBV7-2 and TRBJ2-7, is GAGVSQSPSNKVTEKGKDVELRCDPISGHTALYWYRQSLGQGLEFLIYFQGNSAPDKSGLPSDRFSAERTGGSVSTLTIQRTQQEDSAVYLCASSLVVVYQGSYEQYFGPGTRLTVT.